Listed below are T cell receptor beta chains from one sample, sequenced in a study of blood T cell repertoires in COVID-19. The assay was immunoSEQ multiplex PCR, and TCRdb's table has in-frame clones only and misses some. The sample has about 140,000 clones, 80% to 85% seen once. Sequenced: peripheral blood. The source of these receptors is a woman aged 60 to 75 with acute or convalescent COVID-19. Each CDR3 is given with its conserved first and last residue. A D gene is named only where the DNA matches it firmly. Rows may omit the clone size; those that give it use once, few, many or a size class.

j_gene: TRBJ2-3; abundance: -; d_gene: -; v_gene: TRBV5-8; CDR3nt: TGTGCCAGCAGCTTGGGGCACCTAGCTCGGAGGCTTGTGGATACGCAGTATTTT; CDR3aa: CASSLGHLARRLVDTQYF
j_gene: TRBJ1-1; abundance: -; d_gene: -; v_gene: TRBV11-3; CDR3nt: TGTGCCAGCAGCTTAGAAGGGGCGAGTTGGGGCACTGAAGCTTTCTTT; CDR3aa: CASSLEGASWGTEAFF
j_gene: TRBJ2-7; abundance: once; d_gene: TRBD1; v_gene: TRBV28; CDR3nt: TGTGCCAGCAGGGGATCGACAGGGTTCTCGTACGAGCAGTACTTC; CDR3aa: CASRGSTGFSYEQYF
j_gene: TRBJ1-2; abundance: -; d_gene: -; v_gene: TRBV2; CDR3nt: TGTGCCAGCAGACAGGGCCTACTTAACTATGGCTACACCTTC; CDR3aa: CASRQGLLNYGYTF
j_gene: TRBJ2-3; abundance: -; d_gene: -; v_gene: TRBV5-4; CDR3nt: TGTGCCAGCAGCCGCTGGGAAGGGGCCACAGATACGCAGTATTTT; CDR3aa: CASSRWEGATDTQYF
j_gene: TRBJ1-6; abundance: -; d_gene: -; v_gene: TRBV16; CDR3nt: TGTGCCAGCAGCCAATCGACTTCACGGGGACCCCTCCACTTT; CDR3aa: CASSQSTSRGPLHF
j_gene: TRBJ1-2; abundance: -; d_gene: -; v_gene: TRBV6-6; CDR3nt: TGTGCCAGCACCTGGACAGCGGACAACTATGGCTACACCTTC; CDR3aa: CASTWTADNYGYTF
j_gene: TRBJ1-2; abundance: -; d_gene: TRBD1; v_gene: TRBV5-6; CDR3nt: TGTGCCAGCAGGGGGACAGGGGAACTGGGAAACTATGGCTACACCTTC; CDR3aa: CASRGTGELGNYGYTF
j_gene: TRBJ1-1; abundance: once; d_gene: -; v_gene: TRBV28; CDR3nt: TGTGCCAGCAGTTTACCTTCTTATGTGAACACTGAAGCTTTCTTT; CDR3aa: CASSLPSYVNTEAFF
j_gene: TRBJ1-2; abundance: -; d_gene: -; v_gene: TRBV7-9; CDR3nt: TGTGCCAGCAGCTTAGGGGAGGGGAGCTCGGACAACTATGGCTACACCTTC; CDR3aa: CASSLGEGSSDNYGYTF
j_gene: TRBJ1-5; abundance: once; d_gene: TRBD1; v_gene: TRBV24-1; CDR3nt: TGTGCCACCAGTGACCCCGGGACAGGGGGTAATCAGCCCCAGCATTTT; CDR3aa: CATSDPGTGGNQPQHF
j_gene: TRBJ2-7; abundance: -; d_gene: -; v_gene: TRBV28; CDR3nt: TGTGCCAGCCGGCTTACAGGGATGTACGAGCAGTACTTC; CDR3aa: CASRLTGMYEQYF
j_gene: TRBJ1-5; abundance: -; d_gene: -; v_gene: TRBV21-1; CDR3nt: TGTGCCAGCAGCAAAGCCTCAGGGACATCAAGAGTTGCCTATAGCAATCAGCCCCAGCATTTT; CDR3aa: CASSKASGTSRVAYSNQPQHF
j_gene: TRBJ1-3; abundance: -; d_gene: -; v_gene: TRBV5-1; CDR3nt: TGCGCCAGCAGCTTGGGAGGTAGCTCTGGAAACACCATATATTTT; CDR3aa: CASSLGGSSGNTIYF
j_gene: TRBJ2-5; abundance: -; d_gene: -; v_gene: TRBV6-2/TRBV6-3; CDR3nt: TGTGCCAGCAGCCCCCGGGGGGCAGGCCAAGAGACCCAGTACTTC; CDR3aa: CASSPRGAGQETQYF
j_gene: TRBJ1-2; abundance: -; d_gene: TRBD1; v_gene: TRBV3-1/TRBV3-2; CDR3nt: TGTGCCAGCAGCTACCCAACCGGGACAGGGGGCCCTAACTATGGCTACACCTTC; CDR3aa: CASSYPTGTGGPNYGYTF
j_gene: TRBJ2-4; abundance: -; d_gene: -; v_gene: TRBV28; CDR3nt: TGTGCCAGCAGTTTATCAGGAGCCAAAAACATTCAGTACTTC; CDR3aa: CASSLSGAKNIQYF
j_gene: TRBJ1-2; abundance: -; d_gene: TRBD1; v_gene: TRBV30; CDR3nt: TGTGCCTCATCCGGGACAGGGTATCAAGTCCGGGGCTACACCTTC; CDR3aa: CASSGTGYQVRGYTF
j_gene: TRBJ2-7; abundance: medium-sized; d_gene: TRBD2; v_gene: TRBV29-1; CDR3nt: TGCAGCGTTGAAGTCTCGGGACTAGCGGGATACGAGCAGTACTTC; CDR3aa: CSVEVSGLAGYEQYF
j_gene: TRBJ1-1; abundance: few; d_gene: TRBD1; v_gene: TRBV19; CDR3nt: TGTGCCAGTATTTTACAGGGGGCGGGTGAAGCTTTCTTT; CDR3aa: CASILQGAGEAFF
j_gene: TRBJ1-1; abundance: -; d_gene: TRBD1; v_gene: TRBV2; CDR3nt: TGTGCCAGCAGTGGTACGGGACAGCTCACTGAAGCTTTCTTT; CDR3aa: CASSGTGQLTEAFF
j_gene: TRBJ1-1; abundance: few; d_gene: TRBD1; v_gene: TRBV29-1; CDR3nt: TGCAGCGTTGAAGAAACCCGACAGGGAGAAGCTTTCTTT; CDR3aa: CSVEETRQGEAFF
j_gene: TRBJ1-2; abundance: -; d_gene: -; v_gene: TRBV6-5; CDR3nt: TGTGCCAGCAGTTACTCGAAGACTTTCTATGGCTACACCTTC; CDR3aa: CASSYSKTFYGYTF
j_gene: TRBJ2-1; abundance: -; d_gene: -; v_gene: TRBV12-3/TRBV12-4; CDR3nt: TGTGCCAGCAACAGAGGGAATGAGCAGTTCTTC; CDR3aa: CASNRGNEQFF
j_gene: TRBJ2-5; abundance: -; d_gene: -; v_gene: TRBV12-3/TRBV12-4; CDR3nt: TGTGCCAGCAGCGGGAGTCGACAGACCCAGTACTTC; CDR3aa: CASSGSRQTQYF
j_gene: TRBJ1-2; abundance: -; d_gene: TRBD1; v_gene: TRBV5-1; CDR3nt: TGCGCCAGCAGCTTGGTTTCAGGGGGTTATGGCTACACCTTC; CDR3aa: CASSLVSGGYGYTF
j_gene: TRBJ1-2; abundance: -; d_gene: TRBD1; v_gene: TRBV24-1; CDR3nt: TGTGCCACCAGTGGAGGGACAGCCTATGGCTACACCTTC; CDR3aa: CATSGGTAYGYTF
j_gene: TRBJ2-3; abundance: -; d_gene: TRBD2; v_gene: TRBV4-3; CDR3nt: TGCGCCAGCAGCCAACTGACTAGCGGGAGATCGGGTACGCAGTATTTT; CDR3aa: CASSQLTSGRSGTQYF
j_gene: TRBJ1-1; abundance: once; d_gene: -; v_gene: TRBV2; CDR3nt: TGTGCGAGAAATTCGGGGGAATTTGGTGAAGCTTTCTTT; CDR3aa: CARNSGEFGEAFF
j_gene: TRBJ2-7; abundance: -; d_gene: TRBD1; v_gene: TRBV28; CDR3nt: TGTGCCAGCAGTAGCACCGGGACAGGGAGCTCCTACGAGCAGTACTTC; CDR3aa: CASSSTGTGSSYEQYF
j_gene: TRBJ2-1; abundance: few; d_gene: TRBD2; v_gene: TRBV7-2; CDR3nt: TGTGCCAGCAGCTTAGCGAGCCAACCTCTTATACTAGCGGGCTCCTACAATGAGCAGTTCTTC; CDR3aa: CASSLASQPLILAGSYNEQFF